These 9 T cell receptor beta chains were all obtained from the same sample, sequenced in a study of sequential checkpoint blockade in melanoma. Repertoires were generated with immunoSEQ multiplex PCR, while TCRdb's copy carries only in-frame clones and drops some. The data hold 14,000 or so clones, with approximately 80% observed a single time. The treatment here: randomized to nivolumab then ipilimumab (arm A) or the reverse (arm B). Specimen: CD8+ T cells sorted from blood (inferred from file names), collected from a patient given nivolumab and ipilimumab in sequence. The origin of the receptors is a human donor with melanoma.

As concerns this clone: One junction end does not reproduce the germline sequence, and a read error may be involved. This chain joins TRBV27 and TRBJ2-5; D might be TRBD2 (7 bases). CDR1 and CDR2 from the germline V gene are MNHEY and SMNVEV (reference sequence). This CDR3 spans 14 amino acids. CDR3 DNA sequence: TGTGCCAGCGCTAGGGGGGGTTACCAAGAGGCCCAGTACTTC. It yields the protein CASARGGYQEAQYF.

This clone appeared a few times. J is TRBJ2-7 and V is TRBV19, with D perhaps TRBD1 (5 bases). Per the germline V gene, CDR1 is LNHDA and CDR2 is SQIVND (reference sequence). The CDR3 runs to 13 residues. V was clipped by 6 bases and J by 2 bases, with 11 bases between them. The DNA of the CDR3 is TGTGCCAGTAGCTGGGGCACCACCTACGAGCAGTACTTC. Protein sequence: CASSWGTTYEQYF.

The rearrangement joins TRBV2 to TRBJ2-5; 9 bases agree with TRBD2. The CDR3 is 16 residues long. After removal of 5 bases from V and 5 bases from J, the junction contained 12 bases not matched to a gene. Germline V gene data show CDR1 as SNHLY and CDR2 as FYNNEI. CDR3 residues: CASSPNLAGRGETQYF. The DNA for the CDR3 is TGTGCCAGCAGTCCAAATCTAGCGGGGCGAGGGGAGACCCAGTACTTC.

This chain's CDR3 is CASSRTGVSYGYTF. The CDR3 DNA reads as TGTGCCAGCAGCCGGACAGGGGTTAGCTATGGCTACACCTTC. The rearrangement links TRBV14 to TRBJ1-2, with TRBD1 matching 9 bases. From germline, CDR1 is SGHDN and CDR2 FVKESK. The CDR3 covers 14 residues. V shed 4 bases and J 4 bases; nucleotides not matched to a gene: 4.

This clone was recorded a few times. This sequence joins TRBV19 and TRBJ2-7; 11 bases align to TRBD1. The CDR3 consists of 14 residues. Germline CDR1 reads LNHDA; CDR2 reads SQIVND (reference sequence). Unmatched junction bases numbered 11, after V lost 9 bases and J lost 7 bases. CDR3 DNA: TGTGCCAGCAGCTTGCCGGGACAGGGGGGTGAGCAGTACTTC. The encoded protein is CASSLPGQGGEQYF.

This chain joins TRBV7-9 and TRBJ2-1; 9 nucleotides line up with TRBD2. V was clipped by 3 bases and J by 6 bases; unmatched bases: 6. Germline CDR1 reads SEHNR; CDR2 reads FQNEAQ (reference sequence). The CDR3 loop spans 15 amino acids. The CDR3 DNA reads TGTGCCAGCAGCTTTGCGGGGGGGCAGGTCAATGAGCAGTTCTTC. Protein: CASSFAGGQVNEQFF.

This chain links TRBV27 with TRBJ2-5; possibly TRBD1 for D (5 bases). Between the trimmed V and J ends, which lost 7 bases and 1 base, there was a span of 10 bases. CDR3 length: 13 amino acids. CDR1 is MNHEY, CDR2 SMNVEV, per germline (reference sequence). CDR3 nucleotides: TGTGCCAGCAAGGCAGGGATCCAAGAGACCCAGTACTTC. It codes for CASKAGIQETQYF.

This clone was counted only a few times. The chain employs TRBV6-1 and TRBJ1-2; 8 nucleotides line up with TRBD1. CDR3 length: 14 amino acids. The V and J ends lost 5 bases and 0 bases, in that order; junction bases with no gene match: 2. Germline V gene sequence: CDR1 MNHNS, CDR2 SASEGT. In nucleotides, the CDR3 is TGTGCCAGCAGTTTACAGGGGGCTAACTATGGCTACACCTTC. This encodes CASSLQGANYGYTF.

The CDR3 DNA is TGTGCCAGCAGGGTAGCGGGGCAAGAACCTTACGAGCAGTACTTC. It encodes CASRVAGQEPYEQYF. The gene calls are TRBV27 and TRBJ2-7; TRBD2 matches at 8 bases. Germline V CDR1 and CDR2: MNHEY, SMNVEV (reference sequence). The junction had 11 bases not matched to a gene; V was cut back by 6 bases and J by 4 bases. The length of the CDR3 is 15 residues.